These 29 T cell receptor beta chains originate from one sample sequenced in a study of patients and donors after allogeneic stem cell transplantation (dated by TCRdb to 2020 to 2022). Preparation of the library involved RT-PCR. The reads were generated on a NextSeq 550. The raw public data were reprocessed by TCRdb itself: fastp quality trimming at Q25, MiXCR clonotype calling, in-frame beta chains only. Each CDR3 protein appears once, grouped with its most common genes and DNA. The sample table records roughly 880,000 distinct CDR3 sequences; about a sixth of these occur just once. Around 6% of the sample is taken by the ten largest. Sequences were obtained from blood, either unsorted or a sorted T cell fraction (not recorded which). Receptor source: a human donor who was either an allogeneic HSCT recipient or a stem cell or donor lymphocyte infusion donor (not recorded which). It is not recorded whose cells these are; they may come from a transplant donor.

CDR3 protein: CASSTRTPTGMNTEAFF. For the CDR3, the DNA is TGTGCCAGCAGTACACGTACACCGACTGGGATGAACACTGAAGCTTTCTTT. The V and J genes are TRBV6-1 and TRBJ1-1; D not certain. Trimming took 5 bases from V and 0 from J, leaving 19 bases between them. The CDR3 extends over 17 amino acids. The germline CDR1 and CDR2 sequences are MNHNS and SASEGT.

The chain combines TRBV30 with TRBJ1-2; D is uncertain. V lost 0 bases, J lost 7 bases, and 9 bases lay in between. This CDR3 region has 12 residues. CDR1 is GTSNPN and CDR2 is SVGIG in the germline V gene (reference sequence). CDR3 loop: CAWSVTRGGYTF. Here the CDR3 DNA reads TGTGCCTGGAGTGTGACCCGGGGTGGCTACACCTTC. Variable domain in full (rest from reference TRBV30 and TRBJ1-2): SQTIHQWPATLVQPVGSPLSLECTVEGTSNPNLYWYRQAAGRGLQLLFYSVGIGQISSEVPQNLSASRPQDRQFILSSKKLLLSDSGFYLCAWSVTRGGYTFGSGTRLTVV.

The chain joins TRBV6-1 to TRBJ1-2; 7 bases align to TRBD1. The CDR3 sequence is 14 residues long. V was clipped by 7 bases and J by 1 base; unmatched bases: 6. The germline CDR1 and CDR2 sequences are MNHNS and SASEGT. DNA for the CDR3: TGTGCCAGCAAGACGGACAGGCTTAACTATGGCTACACCTTC. It yields the protein CASKTDRLNYGYTF.

The V gene is TRBV24-1, the J gene TRBJ2-3; D ambiguous. Trimming stripped 2 bases from V and 2 bases from J, with 16 bases between. This CDR3 region has 17 residues. Germline lookup yields CDR1 KGHDR and CDR2 SFDVKD. The CDR3 DNA is TGTGCCACCAGTGATTCTGTAGTGAATAAGAACACAGATACGCAGTATTTT. Amino acids: CATSDSVVNKNTDTQYF.

This CDR3 reads CASSDFDPQYF. CDR3 DNA: TGTGCCAGCAGTGATTTCGACCCCCAGTACTTC. The V and J genes are TRBV6-1 and TRBJ2-5; D call uncertain. There are 11 residues in the CDR3. CDR1 and CDR2 (germline): MNHNS, SASEGT. V was pared by 3 bases and J by 9 bases, with 8 bases between.

Points on this clonotype: Germline and junction disagree at one end, which may indicate a read error. The gene calls are TRBV7-7 and TRBJ2-7; D possibly corresponds to TRBD2 (6 bases). From germline, CDR1 is SSHAT and CDR2 FNYEAQ (reference sequence). The CDR3 is made up of 14 amino acids. CDR3 residues: CASSLAVQSYEQYF. CDR3 nucleotides: TGTGCTAGCAGCTTAGCGGTTCAGTCCTACGAGCAGTACTTC. The whole variable domain, filled in from reference TRBV7-7 and TRBJ2-7, reads GAGVSQSPRYKVTKRGQDVTLRCDPISSHATLYWYQQALGQGPEFLTYFNYEAQPDKSGLPSDRFSAERPEGSISTLTIQRTEQRDSAMYRCASSLAVQSYEQYFGPGTRLTVT.

The chain recombines TRBV12-3 or TRBV12-4 with TRBJ2-6, with TRBD1 identical over 8 bases. With 5 bases clipped from V and 0 bases from J, the junction kept 12 bases outside the gene matches. The CDR3 is 19 amino acids. The CDR3 DNA reads TGTGCCAGCAGTGCCGTACCGGGACAGGCAACCTCTGGGGCCAACGTCCTGACTTTC. It specifies CASSAVPGQATSGANVLTF.

This clonotype has only a few counts. The rearrangement joins TRBV20-1 to TRBJ2-5, with 12 bases lining up with TRBD2. The CDR3 loop spans 14 amino acids. Losses at the gene ends were 6 bases for V and 5 bases for J; bases not matched to a gene: 7. CDR1 and CDR2 from the germline V gene are DFQATT and SNEGSKA (reference sequence). CDR3 sequence reads: CSAETSGRAETQYF. The CDR3 nucleotides are TGCAGTGCAGAGACTAGCGGGAGAGCGGAGACCCAGTACTTC.

This clonotype was detected a few times. V gene TRBV5-4 combines with J gene TRBJ2-4; D might be TRBD2 (6 bases). The ends were cut back, 0 bases at V and 0 bases at J, with 13 bases in the middle. The CDR3 runs to 17 residues. The germline gives CDR1 SGHNT, CDR2 YYREEE (reference sequence). CDR3 sequence (DNA): TGTGCCAGCAGCTTGGCCGGGACTGCACTAGCCAAAAACATTCAGTACTTC. Translation: CASSLAGTALAKNIQYF. The complete variable domain, with remaining parts taken from reference TRBV5-4 and TRBJ2-4, reads ETGVTQSPTHLIKTRGQQVTLRCSSQSGHNTVSWYQQALGQGPQFIFQYYREEENGRGNFPPRFSGLQFPNYSSELNVNALELDDSALYLCASSLAGTALAKNIQYFGAGTRLSVL.

A few counts support this clonotype. This chain joins TRBV5-1 and TRBJ2-7; D might be TRBD1 or TRBD2, each matching 5 bases. The CDR3 has 16 amino acids. CDR1 and CDR2 from the germline V gene are SGHRS and YFSETQ. Trimming pared 0 bases from V and 0 bases from J, leaving 13 bases between. CDR3 DNA sequence: TGCGCCAGCAGCTTGGGGGGCCGGGAACACTCCTACGAGCAGTACTTC. It codes for CASSLGGREHSYEQYF.

The chain joins TRBV5-1 to TRBJ1-2; TRBD1 matches at 7 bases. In germline, CDR1 is SGHRS, CDR2 YFSETQ. With V trimmed by 0 bases and J by 0 bases, 2 bases remained unmatched. The CDR3 sequence is 15 residues long. CDR3 amino acids: CASSLDRGPNYGYTF. The CDR3 coding sequence is TGCGCCAGCAGCTTGGACAGGGGACCTAACTATGGCTACACCTTC.

The V and J genes are TRBV12-3 or TRBV12-4 and TRBJ1-1; 7 positions match TRBD1. The CDR3 has 18 residues. V lost 2 bases, J lost 1 base, and 13 bases stayed unmatched. The CDR3 sequence is CASSLSYYRDRQNTEAFF. CDR3 in DNA: TGTGCCAGCAGTTTATCTTATTACCGGGACAGACAGAACACTGAAGCTTTCTTT.

This chain joins TRBV28 and TRBJ2-7; the D is unclear. V was pared by 10 bases and J by 5 bases, with 18 bases between. The germline V gene encodes CDR1 MDHEN and CDR2 SYDVKM. The CDR3 has 13 residues. The CDR3 sequence: CANRTGSSDEQYF. The DNA for the CDR3 is TGTGCCAACCGGACGGGCTCTTCTGACGAGCAGTACTTC.

V and J are TRBV13 and TRBJ2-5, with 8 bases lining up with TRBD2. The V gene end was trimmed by 9 bases and the J gene end by 2 bases; junction bases not matched to a gene: 8. The CDR3 runs 14 residues. Germline V gene lookup returns CDR1 PRHDT and CDR2 FYEKMQ (reference sequence). DNA for the CDR3: TGTGCCAGTAACCACCGGGGGGGGCAAGAGACCCAGTACTTC. This sequence encodes CASNHRGGQETQYF.

The chain joins TRBV5-1 to TRBJ1-2; the match to TRBD1 covers 11 bases. CDR3 length: 18 amino acids. Germline V gene lookup returns CDR1 SGHRS and CDR2 YFSETQ. J was trimmed by 4 bases and V by 0 bases; bases with no gene match: 11. This CDR3 reads CASSLGFSGTGGSYGYTF. CDR3 coding DNA: TGCGCCAGCAGCTTGGGGTTCTCGGGGACAGGGGGATCCTATGGCTACACCTTC. Combining the CDR3 with reference TRBV5-1 and TRBJ1-2 gives the whole variable domain KAGVTQTPRYLIKTRGQQVTLSCSPISGHRSVSWYQQTPGQGLQFLFEYFSETQRNKGNFPGRFSGRQFSNSRSEMNVSTLELGDSALYLCASSLGFSGTGGSYGYTFGSGTRLTVV.

This clonotype has only a few counts. This chain joins TRBV5-1 and TRBJ2-2, with TRBD2 as a possible D gene (6 bases). CDR3 size: 14 residues. The ends were cut back, 4 bases at V and 5 bases at J, with 12 bases in the middle. Germline CDR1 reads SGHRS; CDR2 reads YFSETQ. Here the CDR3 DNA reads TGCGCCAGCAGCGCAGCCGGGAGAACCGGGGAGCTGTTTTTT. It codes for CASSAAGRTGELFF. The variable domain in full, completed from reference TRBV5-1 and TRBJ2-2, reads KAGVTQTPRYLIKTRGQQVTLSCSPISGHRSVSWYQQTPGQGLQFLFEYFSETQRNKGNFPGRFSGRQFSNSRSEMNVSTLELGDSALYLCASSAAGRTGELFFGEGSRLTVL.

This chain uses TRBV20-1 with TRBJ1-1; the D gene is possibly TRBD1 (5 bases). The CDR3 extends over 14 amino acids. The germline V gene encodes CDR1 DFQATT and CDR2 SNEGSKA (reference sequence). Trimming removed 3 bases from V and 2 bases from J, with 13 bases in between. This CDR3 reads CSARTLDINTEAFF. The CDR3 bases are TGCAGTGCTAGGACCTTGGACATAAACACTGAAGCTTTCTTT.

V is TRBV24-1 and J is TRBJ2-1; D is unclear. CDR3 length: 14 amino acids. With 6 bases removed from V and 0 bases from J, the gap between germline ends came to 8 bases. CDR1 KGHDR and CDR2 SFDVKD come from the germline V gene. The CDR3 DNA sequence: TGTGCCACCAGTAGGCCCGGCTCCTACAATGAGCAGTTCTTC. Its protein is CATSRPGSYNEQFF.

V gene TRBV7-2 combines with J gene TRBJ2-2; the D gene is possibly TRBD1 (7 bases). Germline loops: CDR1 SGHTA, CDR2 FQGNSA. The CDR3 is made up of 16 amino acids. Trimming removed 2 bases from V and 5 bases from J, with 15 bases in between. CDR3 DNA sequence: TGTGCCAGCAGCTTATCTAAGGGGGCGGGGACCGGGGAGCTGTTTTTT. Its translation: CASSLSKGAGTGELFF.

There are a few counts of this clonotype. The chain links TRBV25-1 to TRBJ2-7; TRBD1 aligns across 7 bases. CDR3 length: 11 amino acids. Germline-derived CDR1 and CDR2 are MGHDK and SYGVNS. With 9 bases clipped from V and 6 bases from J, the junction kept 5 bases outside the gene matches. The CDR3 DNA reads TGTGCCAGTCGACAGGGTCTCGAGCAGTACTTC. This gives the protein CASRQGLEQYF.

The genes are TRBV29-1 and TRBJ2-5, with D uncertain. The length of the CDR3 is 9 residues. Deletions cut 4 bases from V and 6 bases from J, with 3 bases between. In germline, CDR1 is SQVTM, CDR2 ANQGSEA. The DNA for the CDR3 is TGCAGCGTTGGGAAGACCCAGTACTTC. Protein product: CSVGKTQYF.

This CDR3 is CASSQDTSGIEQFF. CDR3 nucleotide sequence: TGTGCCAGCAGCCAAGACACTAGCGGGATTGAGCAGTTCTTC. This chain uses TRBV4-2 with TRBJ2-1, with 10 bases that match TRBD2. The CDR3 spans 14 residues. CDR1 and CDR2 (germline): LGHNA, YNFKEQ. After removal of 0 bases from V and 9 bases from J, the junction contained 2 bases not matched to a gene.

This clonotype was seen more than once but under ten times. CDR3 region: CASSQFSGKSTDTQYF. The CDR3 nucleotides read TGCGCCAGCAGCCAGTTTAGCGGGAAGAGCACAGATACGCAGTATTTT. The chain employs TRBV4-1 and TRBJ2-3; TRBD2 matches at 8 bases. This CDR3 spans 16 amino acids. The germline gives CDR1 MGHRA, CDR2 YSYEKL. V dropped 3 bases and J dropped 0; count of bases not matched to a gene: 5.

The chain links TRBV20-1 to TRBJ1-1, with 8 bases matching TRBD1. The CDR3 consists of 14 residues. V was pared by 6 bases and J by 0 bases, with 6 bases of the junction left unmatched. From germline, CDR1 is DFQATT and CDR2 SNEGSKA (reference sequence). CDR3 loop: CSAPRQGLNTEAFF. CDR3 coding DNA: TGCAGTGCGCCTCGACAGGGGTTGAACACTGAAGCTTTCTTT.

The chain carries TRBV7-9 and TRBJ1-1, with D tentatively TRBD1 (5 bases). Deletions cut 3 bases from V and 6 bases from J, with 8 bases between. CDR3 size: 12 residues. Germline V gene data show CDR1 as SEHNR and CDR2 as FQNEAQ (reference sequence). Here the CDR3 reads CASSLGLPEAFF. The CDR3 DNA sequence: TGTGCCAGCAGCTTGGGACTTCCTGAAGCTTTCTTT.

The chain has TRBV4-2 and TRBJ2-5; D tentatively reads TRBD1 or TRBD2 (6 bases each). Germline V gene sequence: CDR1 LGHNA, CDR2 YNFKEQ. The V gene lost 0 bases and the J gene lost 1 base, with 15 bases spanning the gap. The CDR3 sequence is 17 residues long. The CDR3 sequence: CASSQDPRGGLQETQYF. DNA of the CDR3: TGTGCCAGCAGCCAAGATCCCAGGGGAGGTCTCCAAGAGACCCAGTACTTC.

This clonotype was counted between two and nine times. V usage is TRBV5-1 and J usage is TRBJ2-5, with a weak D call TRBD1 (7 bases). Germline V gene data show CDR1 as SGHRS and CDR2 as YFSETQ. Trimming removed 4 bases from V and 2 bases from J, with 9 bases in between. The CDR3 covers 13 residues. The CDR3 is CASSAGQQETQYF. In nucleotides, the CDR3 is TGCGCCAGCAGCGCGGGACAGCAAGAGACCCAGTACTTC. The complete variable domain, with remaining parts taken from reference TRBV5-1 and TRBJ2-5, reads KAGVTQTPRYLIKTRGQQVTLSCSPISGHRSVSWYQQTPGQGLQFLFEYFSETQRNKGNFPGRFSGRQFSNSRSEMNVSTLELGDSALYLCASSAGQQETQYFGPGTRLLVL.

This rearrangement joins TRBV5-1 to TRBJ1-6, with 8 bases fitting TRBD1. The CDR3 is 16 amino acids. Unmatched junction bases numbered 12, after V lost 4 bases and J lost 9 bases. Germline-derived CDR1 and CDR2 are SGHRS and YFSETQ. CDR3 in DNA: TGCGCCAGCAGCCCGGCGACAGGGGCCGGTGGTTCACCCCTCCACTTT. It codes for CASSPATGAGGSPLHF.

The chain carries TRBV3-1 and TRBJ2-7; unclear D gene. CDR3 length: 13 amino acids. Trimming took 4 bases from V and 5 from J, leaving 12 bases between them. Germline V gene lookup returns CDR1 LGHDT and CDR2 YNNKEL (reference sequence). The CDR3 region has the DNA TGTGCCAGCAGCCGCCGAGCTTCCCACGAGCAGTACTTC. It encodes CASSRRASHEQYF.